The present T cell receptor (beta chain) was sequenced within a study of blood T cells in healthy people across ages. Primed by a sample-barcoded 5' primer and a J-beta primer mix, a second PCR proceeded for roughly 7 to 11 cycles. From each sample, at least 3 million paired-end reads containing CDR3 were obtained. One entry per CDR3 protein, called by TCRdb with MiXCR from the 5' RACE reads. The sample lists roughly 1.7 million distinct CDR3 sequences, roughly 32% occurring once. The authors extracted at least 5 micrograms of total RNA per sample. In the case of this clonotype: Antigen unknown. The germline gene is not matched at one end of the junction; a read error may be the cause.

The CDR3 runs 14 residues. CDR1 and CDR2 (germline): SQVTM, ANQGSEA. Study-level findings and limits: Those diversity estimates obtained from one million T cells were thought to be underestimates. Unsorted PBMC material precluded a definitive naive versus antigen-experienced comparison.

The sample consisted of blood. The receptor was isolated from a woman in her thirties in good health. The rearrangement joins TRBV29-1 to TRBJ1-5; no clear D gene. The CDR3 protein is CNVEDGDRNQPQHF. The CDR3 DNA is TGCAACGTTGAAGATGGAGATAGGAATCAGCCCCAGCATTTT.